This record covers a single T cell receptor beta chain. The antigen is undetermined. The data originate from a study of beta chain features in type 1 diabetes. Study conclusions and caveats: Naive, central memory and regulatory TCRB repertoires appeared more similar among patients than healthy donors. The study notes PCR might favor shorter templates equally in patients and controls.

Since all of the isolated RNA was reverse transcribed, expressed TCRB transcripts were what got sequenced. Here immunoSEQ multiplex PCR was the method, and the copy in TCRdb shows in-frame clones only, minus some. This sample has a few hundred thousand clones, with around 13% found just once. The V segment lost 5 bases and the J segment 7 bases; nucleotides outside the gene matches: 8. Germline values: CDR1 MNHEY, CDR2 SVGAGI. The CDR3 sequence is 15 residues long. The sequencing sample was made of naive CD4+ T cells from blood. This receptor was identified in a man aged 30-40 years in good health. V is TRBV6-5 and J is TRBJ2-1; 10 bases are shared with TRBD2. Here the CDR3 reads CASSRTSGSRNEQFF. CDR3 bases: TGTGCCAGCAGTCGGACTAGCGGCTCTAGGAATGAGCAGTTCTTC.